The 14 T cell receptor beta chains listed next were all sequenced from one sample in a study of T cell responses to AZD1222 COVID-19 vaccine. The table came from immunoSEQ multiplex PCR; TCRdb's copy has only in-frame clones and leaves some out. The sample holds 87,000 or so clones, 90% seen once. Source: peripheral blood, taken on day 0 of AZD1222 vaccination. The receptors come from an adult in good health.

This rearrangement joins TRBV9 to TRBJ1-2; 9 nucleotides line up with TRBD1. Germline loops: CDR1 SGDLS, CDR2 YYNGEE. J was trimmed by 6 bases and V by 0 bases; bases with no gene match: 15. The CDR3 is made up of 18 amino acids. CDR3 protein: CASSVASGQGPVVNGYTF. CDR3 DNA sequence: TGTGCCAGCAGCGTAGCCTCCGGACAGGGGCCGGTGGTTAATGGCTACACCTTC. Full variable domain (outside the CDR3, taken from reference TRBV9 and TRBJ1-2): DSGVTQTPKHLITATGQRVTLRCSPRSGDLSVYWYQQSLDQGLQFLIQYYNGEERAKGNILERFSAQQFPDLHSELNLSSLELGDSALYFCASSVASGQGPVVNGYTFGSGTRLTVV.

V gene TRBV4-2 combines with J gene TRBJ2-2; 7 bases align to TRBD1. J gave up 0 bases and V 3 bases, and 1 base lay outside the gene matches. The CDR3 length is 15 residues. The germline CDR1 and CDR2 sequences are LGHNA and YNFKEQ. For the CDR3, the DNA is TGTGCCAGCAGCCAGGGGACAGCGAACACCGGGGAGCTGTTTTTT. Translation: CASSQGTANTGELFF.

This chain connects TRBV7-9 to TRBJ1-4; 9 bases are shared with TRBD1. The ends lost 11 bases at V and 8 bases at J; junction bases unmatched: 6. CDR1 and CDR2 from the germline V gene are SEHNR and FQNEAQ (reference sequence). This CDR3 spans 12 amino acids. The CDR3 DNA reads TGTGCCGGCGGACAGGGGCAAGAAAAACTGTTTTTT. This codes for CAGGQGQEKLFF.

This clone was detected a few times. The chain couples TRBV9 to TRBJ2-7, with TRBD2 as a possible D gene (5 bases). V lost 2 bases, J lost 3 bases, and 21 bases lay in between. The CDR3 is 17 amino acids. Germline loops: CDR1 SGDLS, CDR2 YYNGEE. Written as DNA, the CDR3 is TGTGCCAGCAGCGTGGGGAACAGCGGCCAGGCCAACTACGAGCAGTACTTC. Translated: CASSVGNSGQANYEQYF.

The genes are TRBV18 and TRBJ2-7, with D possibly TRBD2 on 6 matching bases. The CDR3 is 13 amino acids. Germline loops: CDR1 KGHSH, CDR2 LQKENI. Deletions cut 2 bases from V and 6 bases from J, with 11 bases between. The CDR3 loop reads CASSPVEGPEQYF. The DNA for the CDR3 is TGTGCCAGCTCACCAGTGGAGGGGCCCGAGCAGTACTTC.

The chain employs TRBV9 and TRBJ2-7; D not resolved. V gave up 0 bases and J gave up 0 bases, with 10 bases separating them. This CDR3 has 15 residues. The germline gives CDR1 SGDLS, CDR2 YYNGEE. The CDR3 region is CASSVEVGTSYEQYF. CDR3 in DNA: TGTGCCAGCAGCGTAGAAGTGGGAACCTCCTACGAGCAGTACTTC.

V is TRBV6-5 and J is TRBJ1-1, with TRBD1 as a possible D gene (6 bases). Germline CDR1 reads MNHEY; CDR2 reads SVGAGI. Trimming removed 5 bases from V and 4 bases from J, with 11 bases in between. The length of the CDR3 is 13 residues. CDR3 sequence reads: CASSRTGLTEAFF. The CDR3, as DNA: TGTGCCAGCAGTCGAACAGGGCTCACTGAAGCTTTCTTT.

The genes are TRBV7-2 and TRBJ1-2; possible D gene TRBD1, 5 bases. CDR1 and CDR2 from the germline V gene are SGHTA and FQGNSA. Trimming left V 5 bases short and J 8 bases short, with 18 bases between. The CDR3 is 14 amino acids. The CDR3: CASSPRQGLAGYTF. The CDR3 DNA is TGTGCCAGCAGCCCACGTCAGGGTCTGGCCGGCTACACCTTC.

This sequence joins TRBV28 and TRBJ2-3, with TRBD2 identical over 8 bases. Germline CDR1 and CDR2: MDHEN and SYDVKM. The CDR3 totals 16 residues. J gave up 0 bases and V 2 bases, and 4 bases lay outside the gene matches. The CDR3 DNA reads TGTGCCAGCAGTTTAGCCACTAGCGGCAGCACAGATACGCAGTATTTT. It specifies CASSLATSGSTDTQYF. Full variable domain (outside the CDR3, taken from reference TRBV28 and TRBJ2-3): DVKVTQSSRYLVKRTGEKVFLECVQDMDHENMFWYRQDPGLGLRLIYFSYDVKMKEKGDIPEGYSVSREKKERFSLILESASTNQTSMYLCASSLATSGSTDTQYFGPGTRLTVL.

The gene calls are TRBV19 and TRBJ2-3; no firm D call. The V end lost 3 bases, the J end lost 0 bases, and 10 bases lay between the germline ends. Per germline, CDR1 LNHDA and CDR2 SQIVND (reference sequence). This CDR3 has 15 residues. CDR3 sequence: CASSMWAASTDTQYF. DNA for the CDR3: TGTGCCAGTAGTATGTGGGCAGCTAGCACAGATACGCAGTATTTT.

The chain links TRBV9 to TRBJ1-4; D ambiguous. This CDR3 region has 13 residues. CDR1 is SGDLS and CDR2 is YYNGEE in the germline V gene. Trimming stripped 6 bases from V and 0 bases from J, with 6 bases between. CDR3 bases: TGTGCCAGCACCGGACCAACTAATGAAAAACTGTTTTTT. Translation gives CASTGPTNEKLFF.

This chain joins TRBV11-2 and TRBJ2-3; 10 nucleotides agree with TRBD2. CDR1 is SGHAT, CDR2 FQNNGV, per germline. After removal of 5 bases from V and 7 bases from J, the junction contained 9 bases not matched to a gene. CDR3 length equals 15 residues. This CDR3 reads CASSPSGGALYTQYF. Written as DNA, the CDR3 is TGTGCCAGCAGCCCCAGCGGGGGGGCATTATATACGCAGTATTTT.

This chain's CDR3 is CASSLDQGSREQYF. In nucleotides, the CDR3 is TGTGCCAGCAGCTTAGATCAGGGCAGTCGCGAGCAGTACTTC. The gene calls are TRBV11-3 and TRBJ2-7; maybe TRBD1 (5 bases). The CDR3 runs 14 residues. The V gene's germline CDR1 is SGHNT and CDR2 YENEEA. The V end lost 0 bases, the J end lost 6 bases, and 12 bases lay between the germline ends.

The chain combines TRBV10-3 with TRBJ2-7, with unresolved D. CDR3 size: 13 residues. Germline CDR1 is ENHRY and CDR2 is SYGVKD. V was cut by 4 bases and J by 5 bases, with 12 bases left in between. The CDR3 DNA reads as TGTGCCATCAGTGGATCACCGTTGGACGAGCAGTACTTC. Translation: CAISGSPLDEQYF.